Below, 20 T cell receptor beta chains from the same sample are listed, as sequenced in a study of blood T cell repertoires in COVID-19 (dated by TCRdb to the early 2020s). Library generation was performed with the immunoSEQ multiplex PCR assay. TCRdb stores this immuneACCESS table with in-frame sequences only. Part of the clones is absent; in the studies checked, under half of the shortfall reflects unresolved V genes, and no reason is known for the rest. The table for this sample lists about 42,000 clones; about 70% of them were counted only once. 8.5% to 9% of the sample lies in the top ten. Sequenced sample: peripheral blood. These receptors all come from a man in his 70s with active or convalescent COVID-19.

The chain recombines TRBV10-3 with TRBJ2-7; 9 bases are shared with TRBD2. With V trimmed by 8 bases and J by 5 bases, 10 bases remained unmatched. CDR3 length: 14 amino acids. Germline V CDR1 and CDR2: ENHRY, SYGVKD. CDR3 loop: CAILPAGGRNEQYF. Here the CDR3 DNA reads TGTGCCATCCTGCCAGCGGGGGGAAGGAACGAGCAGTACTTC.

This clone was seen a handful of times. This chain connects TRBV29-1 to TRBJ2-1; TRBD1 might be the D (5 bases). V dropped 6 bases and J dropped 10 bases, with 13 bases sitting between them. This CDR3 is built from 11 residues. The germline gives CDR1 SQVTM, CDR2 ANQGSEA. The CDR3 DNA reads as TGCAGCGTGTGGGGCGCGGAGGAGCAGTTCTTC. Translation: CSVWGAEEQFF.

This chain links TRBV5-1 with TRBJ1-2; 8 nucleotides align to TRBD1. The CDR3 is 14 amino acids. J lost 8 bases, V lost 3 bases, and 9 bases had no gene match. Germline V gene data show CDR1 as SGHRS and CDR2 as YFSETQ. The CDR3 loop is CASSSGQAVGGYTF. For the CDR3, the DNA is TGCGCCAGCAGCTCGGGACAGGCAGTGGGAGGCTACACCTTC.

This clone was observed a few times. V is TRBV19 and J is TRBJ1-6; 7 bases are a match to TRBD1. Per germline, CDR1 LNHDA and CDR2 SQIVND (reference sequence). Unmatched junction bases numbered 3, after V lost 7 bases and J lost 0 bases. The length of the CDR3 is 15 residues. The CDR3: CASTGGSSYNSPLHF. DNA for the CDR3: TGTGCCAGTACAGGGGGGAGCTCCTATAATTCACCCCTCCACTTT.

About this clone: Since the CDR3 does not end with the conserved phenylalanine or tryptophan, this likely comes from a read error. The DNA is left out, because the CDR3 cannot be placed on it with certainty; the CDR3 is given as TCRdb lists it. This chain connects TRBV11-2 to TRBJ1-1. The CDR3 comprises 9 residues, both ends counted. CDR1 and CDR2 from the germline V gene are SGHAT and FQNNGV. The CDR3 loop is CASSPGGGL.

This clone came up a few times. The rearrangement uses TRBV7-9 and TRBJ2-5; 7 nucleotides align to TRBD1. CDR3 size: 12 residues. The V gene end was trimmed by 8 bases and the J gene end by 2 bases; junction bases not matched to a gene: 2. The germline V gene has CDR1 SEHNR and CDR2 FQNEAQ (reference sequence). Written as DNA, the CDR3 is TGTGCCAGCGGGGACAGACAAGAGACCCAGTACTTC. Translated: CASGDRQETQYF.

This clone appeared a few times. The chain has TRBV28 and TRBJ2-6, with 8 bases aligning to TRBD1. This CDR3 has 15 residues. V was clipped by 6 bases and J by 2 bases; unmatched bases: 3. Germline V gives CDR1 MDHEN, CDR2 SYDVKM. The CDR3 spells CASRQGATGANVLTF. CDR3 DNA: TGTGCCAGCAGGCAGGGGGCGACTGGGGCCAACGTCCTGACTTTC.

The rearrangement links TRBV7-3 to TRBJ2-2; TRBD2 might be the D (6 bases). Trimming shortened V by 2 bases and J by 2 bases, and 15 bases separated the two germline ends. Per the germline V gene, CDR1 is SGHTA and CDR2 is FQGTGA. The CDR3 covers 17 residues. The CDR3 sequence is CASSLAPRGPNTGELFF. CDR3 sequence (DNA): TGTGCCAGCAGCTTAGCTCCGCGGGGACCCAACACCGGGGAGCTGTTTTTT.

This chain uses TRBV2 with TRBJ2-7; 8 bases fit TRBD1. The CDR3 is made up of 16 amino acids. The V gene end was trimmed by 6 bases and the J gene end by 6 bases; junction bases not matched to a gene: 16. Germline CDR1 is SNHLY and CDR2 is FYNNEI. CDR3 sequence: CASRAYPGQGEGEQYF. As DNA, the CDR3 is TGTGCCAGCAGGGCGTACCCCGGACAGGGAGAAGGCGAGCAGTACTTC.

This clone has only one observation. The V gene is TRBV10-1, the J gene TRBJ2-2; TRBD2 might be the D (6 bases). CDR1 WNHNN and CDR2 SYGVQD come from the germline V gene (reference sequence). This CDR3 is 14 amino acids long. Between the trimmed V and J ends, which lost 3 bases and 7 bases, there was a span of 12 bases. The CDR3 loop reads CASSEDLAIGELFF. The DNA for the CDR3 is TGCGCCAGCAGTGAAGATCTAGCGATCGGGGAGCTGTTTTTT.

The gene calls are TRBV11-1 and TRBJ1-4; possibly TRBD1 for D (5 bases). V was trimmed by 5 bases and J by 5 bases, leaving 12 bases between them. The CDR3 is 14 residues long. Germline-derived CDR1 and CDR2 are SGHAT and FQDESV (reference sequence). The CDR3: CASSPGTMNEKLFF. The CDR3 DNA follows: TGTGCCAGCAGCCCCGGGACTATGAATGAAAAACTGTTTTTT.

J is TRBJ2-7 and V is TRBV11-1; 7 bases line up with TRBD1. The V gene end was trimmed by 5 bases and the J gene end by 2 bases; junction bases not matched to a gene: 6. In germline, CDR1 is SGHAT, CDR2 FQDESV (reference sequence). This CDR3 region has 14 residues. The DNA for the CDR3 is TGTGCCAGCAGCAAGACGACAGGGACCTACGAGCAGTACTTC. Its translation: CASSKTTGTYEQYF.

The chain is built from TRBV27 and TRBJ1-1; 7 bases are shared with TRBD1. CDR3 size: 14 residues. V lost 5 bases to trimming and J lost 1 base; unmatched junction nucleotides: 4. Germline V gives CDR1 MNHEY, CDR2 SMNVEV (reference sequence). The chain's CDR3 is CASSRRGSNTEAFF. DNA for the CDR3: TGTGCCAGCAGTCGCAGGGGGTCGAACACTGAAGCTTTCTTT.

This rearrangement joins TRBV6-6 to TRBJ2-4; 12 bases line up with TRBD2. Trimming cost V 5 bases and J 7 bases; bases outside gene matches: 3. Looked up from germline, CDR1 is MNHNY and CDR2 is SVGAGI (reference sequence). The CDR3 runs to 14 residues. The CDR3 region is CASSPSGGGNIQYF. DNA of the CDR3: TGTGCCAGCAGTCCTAGCGGGGGGGGGAACATTCAGTACTTC.

The chain joins TRBV27 to TRBJ2-3; D perhaps matches TRBD1 (5 bases). V was cut by 3 bases and J by 2 bases, with 24 bases left in between. The CDR3 contains 19 residues. The germline CDR1 and CDR2 sequences are MNHEY and SMNVEV (reference sequence). Here the CDR3 reads CASSLRPPAGLSLTDTQYF. In DNA, the CDR3 is TGTGCCAGCAGTTTGAGACCCCCCGCAGGGCTCTCTCTCACAGATACGCAGTATTTT.

This clone showed up just once. The V call is TRBV2, the J call TRBJ2-5; D remains ambiguous. Trimming took off 5 bases at V and 9 bases at J, with 13 bases between the two ends. Per the germline V gene, CDR1 is SNHLY and CDR2 is FYNNEI. The CDR3 spans 12 residues. The CDR3 sequence is CASSPSANAQYF. The DNA for the CDR3 is TGTGCCAGCAGTCCGAGTGCAAACGCCCAGTACTTC.

The chain carries TRBV4-1 and TRBJ1-6; TRBD1 might be the D (5 bases). Germline loops: CDR1 MGHRA, CDR2 YSYEKL. This CDR3 has 15 amino acids. V was cut by 3 bases and J by 10 bases, with 16 bases left in between. CDR3 protein: CASSHVGRARSPLHF. CDR3 nucleotide sequence: TGCGCCAGCAGCCATGTAGGCAGGGCTAGATCACCCCTCCACTTT.

The chain joins TRBV5-6 to TRBJ1-1; 9 positions agree with TRBD1. The CDR3 extends over 15 amino acids. Trimming took 3 bases from V and 6 from J; bases not matched to a gene: 9. Germline V gives CDR1 SGHDT, CDR2 YYEEEE. CDR3 region: CASSSDRGRGAEAFF. The CDR3 DNA follows: TGTGCCAGCAGCTCAGACAGGGGGAGAGGTGCTGAAGCTTTCTTT.

This clone was seen only a few times. The chain combines TRBV30 with TRBJ1-6, with a possible D match to TRBD1 (6 bases). Trimming removed 5 bases at V and 9 bases at J, with 11 bases between. The CDR3 is made up of 12 amino acids. Germline loops: CDR1 GTSNPN, CDR2 SVGIG (reference sequence). The CDR3 here is CAWGRTVSPLHF. In DNA form, the CDR3 reads TGTGCCTGGGGGAGGACAGTTTCACCCCTCCACTTT. Full variable domain (remainder filled in from reference TRBV30 and TRBJ1-6): SQTIHQWPATLVQPVGSPLSLECTVEGTSNPNLYWYRQAAGRGLQLLFYSVGIGQISSEVPQNLSASRPQDRQFILSSKKLLLSDSGFYLCAWGRTVSPLHFGNGTRLTVT.

The genes are TRBV28 and TRBJ1-6; the D gene is possibly TRBD1 (6 bases). The CDR3 extends over 15 amino acids. Germline CDR1 MDHEN, CDR2 SYDVKM. V lost 6 bases to trimming and J lost 7 bases, with 16 bases between them. The CDR3 protein is CASRGMTGTNSPLHF. In DNA, the CDR3 is TGTGCCAGCAGGGGTATGACAGGAACAAATTCACCCCTCCACTTT.